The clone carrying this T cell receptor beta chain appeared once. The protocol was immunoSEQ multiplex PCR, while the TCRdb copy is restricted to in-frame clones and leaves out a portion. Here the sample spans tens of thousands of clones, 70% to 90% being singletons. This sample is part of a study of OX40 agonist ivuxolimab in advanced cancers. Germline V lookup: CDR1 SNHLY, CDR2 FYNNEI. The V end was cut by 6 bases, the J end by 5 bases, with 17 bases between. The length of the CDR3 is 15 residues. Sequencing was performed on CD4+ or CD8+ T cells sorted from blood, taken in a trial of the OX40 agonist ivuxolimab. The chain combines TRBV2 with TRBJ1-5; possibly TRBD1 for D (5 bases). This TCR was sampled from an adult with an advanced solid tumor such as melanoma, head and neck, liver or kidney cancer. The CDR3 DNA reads TGTGCCAGCAGACGACAGTCCCTTCGAGATCAGCCCCAGCATTTT. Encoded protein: CASRRQSLRDQPQHF.